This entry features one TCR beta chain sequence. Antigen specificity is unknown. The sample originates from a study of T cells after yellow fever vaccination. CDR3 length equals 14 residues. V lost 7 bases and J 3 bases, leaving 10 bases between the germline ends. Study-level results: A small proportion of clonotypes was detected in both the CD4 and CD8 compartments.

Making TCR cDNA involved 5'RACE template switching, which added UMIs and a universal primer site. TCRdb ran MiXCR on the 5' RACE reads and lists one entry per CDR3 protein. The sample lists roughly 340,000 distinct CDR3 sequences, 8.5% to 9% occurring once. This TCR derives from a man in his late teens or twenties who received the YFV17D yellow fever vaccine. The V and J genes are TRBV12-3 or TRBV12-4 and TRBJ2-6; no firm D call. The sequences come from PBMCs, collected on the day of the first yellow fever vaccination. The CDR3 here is CASTSLGGANVLTF. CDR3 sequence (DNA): TGTGCCAGCACTTCCCTGGGTGGGGCCAACGTCCTGACTTTC.